This T cell receptor (beta chain) was recovered during a study of blood T cells in healthy people across ages. Overall study findings and caveats: Across the age range, TCR beta diversity per million T cells fell in a roughly linear way.

A second PCR, run for roughly 7 to 12 cycles, used a sample-barcoded 5' primer plus a J-beta primer mix. TCRdb reprocessed the 5' RACE reads via MiXCR and lists one record per CDR3 protein. In the table there are 750,000 to 850,000 distinct CDR3 sequences, approximately 25% of which are singletons. This clonotype occurred a few times. Its antigen is undetermined. CDR3 size: 14 residues. The V segment lost 5 bases and the J segment 6 bases; nucleotides outside the gene matches: 5. From germline, CDR1 is SGHTA and CDR2 FQGNSA. The data were also submitted as part of a second study, on T cells of mothers and their children. That work contributes: Donation came from a few healthy Caucasian mothers together with their six children. Slightly higher overlap, not significant, was seen in related mother-child pairs than in unrelated pairs.

Sequenced sample: blood. The sequence was collected from a boy younger than 18 in good health. The chain couples TRBV7-2 to TRBJ2-7; the match to TRBD2 covers 12 bases. The CDR3 nucleotides are TGTGCCAGCAGCCGCCTAGCGGGAGGGGTCGAGCAGTACTTC. Protein: CASSRLAGGVEQYF.